Included here is one TCR beta chain sequence, with context. Its cognate antigen is unknown. Germline loops: CDR1 MNHEY, CDR2 SVGEGT. The CDR3 covers 13 residues. V shed 7 bases and J shed 2 bases, with 11 bases lying between them. This sample stems from a study of T-cell memory formation after mild COVID-19. TCRdb called the 5' RACE reads again in MiXCR, with one record for every CDR3 protein. The sample consists of fewer than 300,000 distinct CDR3 sequences, 15% to 20% of them appearing once. Study-wide points: Certain responding clones were present in pre-infection memory, suggesting participation of cross-reactive memory. SARS-CoV-2 specificity was not confirmed for second-wave clones peaking on day 37. The main location of contracting CD4+ clones was CM and EM, and that of contracting CD8+ clones was EMRA.

The TCR originated in a man in his late teens or twenties who had mild COVID-19 (a few samples of this study predate the infection). Cell type and time point are not known. The sequenced material came from PBMCs or a T cell subset sorted from them (not recorded which). The genes are TRBV6-2 or TRBV6-3 and TRBJ1-1, with D unclear. The CDR3 region is CASKPGQNTEAFF. The CDR3 DNA reads TGTGCCAGCAAACCGGGCCAAAACACTGAAGCTTTCTTT.